These T cell receptor beta chains were read from a single sample in a study of shared clonotypes between healthy human individuals. Assay used: immunoSEQ multiplex PCR; TCRdb lists only in-frame clones, some missing. Among about 190,000 clones listed, 65% to 80% were seen once. Sequencing was carried out using memory CD4+ T cells sorted from blood. The receptors shown here come from a man younger than 45 in good health. Both conserved end residues are part of each CDR3. D genes are given only for firm matches. Where a row states a size, it is once, few, many or the class of an expanded clone; other rows omit it.

12,.,TRBV28,few,TRBJ1-5,TGTGCCAGCAGTTTGGCCTTTGCGGGGTCGGTGTTT,CASSLAFAGSVF
16,TRBD1,TRBV18,.,TRBJ2-2,TGTGCCAGCACGAAAATGACAGGGTCGAACACCGGGGAGCTGTTTTTT,CASTKMTGSNTGELFF
13,.,TRBV19,.,TRBJ1-1,TGTGCCAGTAGTATCGGTTGGTCAGTTGAAGCTTTCTTT,CASSIGWSVEAFF
11,.,TRBV20-1,once,TRBJ2-2,TGCCTTTTCTCGAGGGGCGGGGAGCTGTTTTTT,CLFSRGGELFF
15,.,TRBV7-2,once,TRBJ1-5,TGTGCCAGCAGTAAGGCGGCAGGCTTAAATCAGCCCCAGCATTTT,CASSKAAGLNQPQHF
13,.,TRBV11-3,.,TRBJ2-1,TGTGCCAGCAGGCGCCAGGGGGGAGGTGAGCAGTTCTTC,CASRRQGGGEQFF
14,.,TRBV15,.,TRBJ1-2,TGTGCCACCAGCAGAGATCAAGGGGTCTATGGCTACACCTTC,CATSRDQGVYGYTF
15,TRBD2,TRBV11-3,.,TRBJ2-5,TGTGCCAGCAGCTTAGACGGGACTAGCGGGGCAACCCAGTACTTC,CASSLDGTSGATQYF
14,.,TRBV29-1,few,TRBJ2-2,TGCAGCGTTTACCGGACCACAACTACCGGGGAGCTGTTTTTT,CSVYRTTTTGELFF
14,TRBD1,TRBV7-9,few,TRBJ2-2,TGTGCCAGCAGCTTAGTAGGGACAGGGGGCCAGCTGTTTTTT,CASSLVGTGGQLFF
14,.,TRBV28,.,TRBJ1-3,TGTGCCAGCAGTTTATTGGGTAGAGGAAACACCATATATTTT,CASSLLGRGNTIYF
17,.,TRBV27,.,TRBJ2-4,TGTGCCAGCAGTTTATCTAGGTCGGCCACTGCCAAAAACATTCAGTACTTC,CASSLSRSATAKNIQYF
14,TRBD2,TRBV29-1,once,TRBJ2-1,TGCAGCGCGAAAAGCGGGATGAGGGTATATGAGCAGTTCTTC,CSAKSGMRVYEQFF
16,TRBD2,TRBV5-4,few,TRBJ2-3,TGTGCCAGCAGCCCTAGCGGGCCCTTTAGCACAGATACGCAGTATTTT,CASSPSGPFSTDTQYF
17,TRBD2,TRBV10-1,.,TRBJ2-3,TGCGCCAGCAGTGAGTCGGTTCTAGCGGGAGTCACAGATACGCAGTATTTT,CASSESVLAGVTDTQYF
14,.,TRBV6-6,.,TRBJ1-5,TGTGCCAGCAGTTACCGGCAGGGCAATCAGCCCCAGCATTTT,CASSYRQGNQPQHF
12,.,TRBV4-3,.,TRBJ2-1,TGCGCCAGCAGCCAAGAGGGACTCCTGCAGTTCTTC,CASSQEGLLQFF
14,.,TRBV5-8,.,TRBJ1-5,TGTGCCAGCAGCAGGGTAGATGGCAATCAGCCCCAGCATTTT,CASSRVDGNQPQHF
14,.,TRBV19,.,TRBJ1-5,TGTGCCAGTAGTAAGTCAGGAAATAATCAGCCCCAGCATTTT,CASSKSGNNQPQHF
18,TRBD1,TRBV4-3,.,TRBJ2-6,TGCGCCAGCAGCCAAGTAACAGGGGGCAGCTCTGGGGCCAACGTCCTGACTTTC,CASSQVTGGSSGANVLTF
15,.,TRBV11-3,.,TRBJ1-5,TGTGCCAGCAGCTTAGCCCTTTCAGGGAATCAGCCCCAGCATTTT,CASSLALSGNQPQHF
15,TRBD2,TRBV7-7,.,TRBJ2-3,TGTGCCAGCAGCCCGGGACTAGCGGGAGGAGATACGCAGTATTTT,CASSPGLAGGDTQYF
15,TRBD2,TRBV7-9,once,TRBJ2-1,TGTGCCAGCAGCCCGCTAGCGGGAGGGGGCAATGAGCAGTTCTTC,CASSPLAGGGNEQFF